This T cell receptor beta chain was sequenced for a study of cytomegalovirus exposure and HLA in healthy donors. Primers included in the PCR were 60 Vbeta and 13 Jbeta primers. Some clones are missing from TCRdb's copy, which holds only in-frame ones; the method was immunoSEQ multiplex PCR. The sample comprises approximately 120,000 clones, approximately 80% of which are singletons, and roughly 13% rests with the top ten. The CDR3 is 14 residues long. Germline V gene sequence: CDR1 SGDLS, CDR2 YYNGEE. The V end was cut by 0 bases, the J end by 2 bases, with 6 bases between. Regarding the study as a whole: CMV serostatus was the only recorded immune exposure for donors.

Of note for this clone: Antigen specificity is unknown.

The chain uses TRBV9 and TRBJ2-1; unclear D gene. The sequencing input was PBMCs. This clonotype was sampled from a woman aged 35 to 49 in good health and CMV-seropositive. CDR3 in DNA: TGTGCCAGCAGCGTAGGAGCGACCTACAATGAGCAGTTCTTC. Translating gives CASSVGATYNEQFF.